The rows below give T cell receptor beta chains drawn from one sample of a study of T cells after yellow fever vaccination. TCRdb reprocessed the 5' RACE reads with MiXCR, giving one entry per CDR3 protein. This table has some 160,000 distinct CDR3 sequences, around 9.3% appearing once. The sample consisted of CD8+ T cells sorted from PBMCs, taken 45 days after the yellow fever booster vaccination. The receptors come from a man aged 18-30 years who received the YFV17D yellow fever vaccine. The CDR3 runs from the conserved cysteine through the conserved F or W. A D gene is named only where the DNA matches it firmly. Not every row has a clone size; where given, it reads once, few, many or a size class.

D: -
J: TRBJ2-1
V: TRBV14
size: -
DNA: TGTGCCAGCAGCCACCCCGGGGGACCCCTCAATGAGCAGTTCTTC
CDR3: CASSHPGGPLNEQFF

D: TRBD1
J: TRBJ1-1
V: TRBV7-8
size: -
DNA: TGTGCCAGCAGCCCCCACGAAGGGGGCCGGACTGAAGCTTTCTTT
CDR3: CASSPHEGGRTEAFF

D: -
J: TRBJ2-1
V: TRBV4-1
size: few
DNA: TGCGCCAGCAGCCATACGAATGAGCAGTTCTTC
CDR3: CASSHTNEQFF

D: -
J: TRBJ2-5
V: TRBV7-9
size: few
DNA: TGTGCCAGCAGCTTAGACGATGGAGGGGGGGGAAGAGAGACCCAGTACTTC
CDR3: CASSLDDGGGGRETQYF

D: -
J: TRBJ2-7
V: TRBV5-1
size: few
DNA: TGCGCCAGCAGCTTGGGAGTTTGGCAAGTCTTC
CDR3: CASSLGVWQVF

D: TRBD1
J: TRBJ2-5
V: TRBV2
size: many
DNA: TGTGCCAGCAGGACAGGGGGTTTCCAAGAGACCCAGTACTTC
CDR3: CASRTGGFQETQYF

D: -
J: TRBJ2-1
V: TRBV19
size: -
DNA: TGTGCCAGTAGCATCTCGGGGTTCGATGAGCAGTTCTTC
CDR3: CASSISGFDEQFF

D: -
J: TRBJ2-3
V: TRBV9
size: -
DNA: TGTGCCAGCAGCTTCGGGGGTACTAGCACAGATACGCAGTATTTT
CDR3: CASSFGGTSTDTQYF

D: -
J: TRBJ2-6
V: TRBV4-1
size: many
DNA: TGCGCCAGCAGCCAAGTTCCTGGGGTGCCCTATGGATCTGGGGCCAACGTCCTGACTTTC
CDR3: CASSQVPGVPYGSGANVLTF

D: -
J: TRBJ2-3
V: TRBV10-3
size: -
DNA: TGTGCCATCAGTACGGCGATAGCTAGCACAGATACGCAGTATTTT
CDR3: CAISTAIASTDTQYF

D: -
J: TRBJ2-1
V: TRBV28
size: -
DNA: TGTGCCAGCAACGATCGGCAGCTTCAGCCCAATGAGCAGTTCTTC
CDR3: CASNDRQLQPNEQFF

D: -
J: TRBJ1-4
V: TRBV6-1
size: many
DNA: TGTGCCAGCAGTGATCGGGGGGAGTTTAATGAAAAACTGTTTTTT
CDR3: CASSDRGEFNEKLFF

D: -
J: TRBJ1-5
V: TRBV4-1
size: many
DNA: TGCGCCAGCAGCGATATATGGGGAAGCAATCAGCCCCAGCATTTT
CDR3: CASSDIWGSNQPQHF

D: -
J: TRBJ2-7
V: TRBV10-3
size: few
DNA: TGTGCCATCAGTGGTCAGGACAAGTACGAGCAGTACTTC
CDR3: CAISGQDKYEQYF

D: TRBD1
J: TRBJ2-1
V: TRBV9
size: -
DNA: TGTGCCAGCACCCCGGGACAGGGAGGCCATGAGCAGTTCTTC
CDR3: CASTPGQGGHEQFF

D: TRBD1
J: TRBJ1-1
V: TRBV15
size: few
DNA: TGTGCCACCAGCAGAGCCGGGACAGGGTTTAACACTGAAGCTTTCTTT
CDR3: CATSRAGTGFNTEAFF

D: -
J: TRBJ1-1
V: TRBV6-7
size: few
DNA: TGTGCCAGCAGTTACTCGAGCAGGACGATGAACACTGAAGCTTTCTTT
CDR3: CASSYSSRTMNTEAFF

D: TRBD2
J: TRBJ2-3
V: TRBV7-6
size: few
DNA: TGTGCCAGCACCGCGAACGCGGGGGGTTTTGATACGCAGTATTTT
CDR3: CASTANAGGFDTQYF

D: TRBD2
J: TRBJ2-3
V: TRBV10-2
size: -
DNA: TGCGCCAGCAACCGAGCGGGGGGAGTCACAGATACGCAGTATTTT
CDR3: CASNRAGGVTDTQYF

D: TRBD2
J: TRBJ2-3
V: TRBV20-1
size: many
DNA: TGCAGTGCTAAAATGGGCGGGGGGGCATCAGATACGCAGTATTTT
CDR3: CSAKMGGGASDTQYF

D: -
J: TRBJ1-2
V: TRBV7-9
size: -
DNA: TGTGCCAGCAGCCCAACATCACTAGAGATCTATGGCTACACCTTC
CDR3: CASSPTSLEIYGYTF

D: TRBD2
J: TRBJ2-1
V: TRBV6-5
size: -
DNA: TGTGCCAGCAGTTATTGGGCGGGGGAAAATGAGCAGTTCTTC
CDR3: CASSYWAGENEQFF

D: -
J: TRBJ2-3
V: TRBV6-2/TRBV6-3
size: -
DNA: TGTGCCAGCAGTTTAAACCTGGACGCAAACACAGATACGCAGTATTTT
CDR3: CASSLNLDANTDTQYF

D: -
J: TRBJ1-1
V: TRBV19
size: few
DNA: TGTGCCAGTAGGGGGATGGACAGAGGGGAGAAAGCTTTCTTT
CDR3: CASRGMDRGEKAFF

D: -
J: TRBJ1-6
V: TRBV20-1
size: -
DNA: TGCAGTGCTAGAGATCCGCTTGCCATTTCACCCCTCCACTTT
CDR3: CSARDPLAISPLHF

D: -
J: TRBJ1-2
V: TRBV12-3/TRBV12-4
size: few
DNA: TGTGCCAGCAGTTTAGGCCGACCGGATGGCTACACCTTC
CDR3: CASSLGRPDGYTF

D: -
J: TRBJ2-5
V: TRBV5-1
size: many
DNA: TGCGCCAGCAGCTTCAAGGGGTTATGGCAAGAGACCCAGTACTTC
CDR3: CASSFKGLWQETQYF

D: -
J: TRBJ2-7
V: TRBV29-1
size: -
DNA: TGCAGCGTTGAAGATCCGAGGGGGGACGAGCAGTACTTC
CDR3: CSVEDPRGDEQYF

D: TRBD1
J: TRBJ1-2
V: TRBV4-1
size: few
DNA: TGCGCCAGCAGCCGAACAGGGGAAGTAGATGGCTACACCTTC
CDR3: CASSRTGEVDGYTF